Detailed here is one TCR beta chain. Germline trimming cut 2 bases from V and 4 bases from J; bases unmatched to any gene: 6. This CDR3 has 15 amino acids. CDR1 MNHEY and CDR2 SVGAGI come from the germline V gene. This record belongs to a study of blood T cell repertoires in COVID-19. Study context: There were acute and convalescent COVID-19 samples, and they came from the United States, Italy and Spain.

Those enrolled in Seattle joined during active infection and were followed longitudinally afterward. Original analysis: Amplification of reference gene primers provided the estimated nucleated cell counts. The assay was immunoSEQ multiplex PCR, and TCRdb's table has in-frame clones only and misses some. That table is the source of V, J and clone size, and D and trimming were worked out from the DNA. The sample holds 150,000 to 200,000 clones, 65% to 90% seen once. The source of this sequence is a woman between 40 and 55 years old with COVID-19, enrolled during active disease. V usage is TRBV6-5 and J usage is TRBJ2-3, with 7 nucleotides matching TRBD2. Sequencing input: peripheral blood. In DNA form, the CDR3 reads TGTGCCAGCAGTTACGGGCGGGAGCCTCCAGATACGCAGTATTTT. This codes for CASSYGREPPDTQYF.